Below, 28 T cell receptor beta chains from the same sample are listed, as sequenced in a study of graft-versus-host responses after intestinal transplantation (dated by TCRdb to the early 2020s). Library preparation employed the immunoSEQ multiplex PCR assay. Held by TCRdb, this immuneACCESS table contains in-frame sequences only and omits some clones. Under half of the omission traces to an unresolved V gene where checked; the cause of the rest is unknown. Here the sample has 45,000 to 50,000 clones; around 90% occur a single time. The biggest ten clones account for 2% to 2.5% of the sample. The sample's time point label, in plain terms: cells obtained before transplantation from donor or recipient. Antigen specificity for these receptors is unknown. Sequencing used unstimulated CD4+ T cells sorted from spleen or lymph node cells, obtained before transplant. These receptors came from a human donor who was the organ donor for an intestinal transplant.

This chain joins TRBV11-2 and TRBJ2-5; 12 bases fit TRBD1. CDR1 and CDR2 (germline): SGHAT, FQNNGV. The CDR3 has 15 amino acids. The junction had 4 bases not matched to a gene; V was cut back by 3 bases and J by 5 bases. CDR3 nucleotides: TGTGCCAGCAGCTTCCGGGACAGGGGGCGCGAGACCCAGTACTTC. Translating it yields CASSFRDRGRETQYF.

J is TRBJ2-7 and V is TRBV28; a weak D match, TRBD2 (6 bases). V was clipped by 0 bases and J by 4 bases, with 7 bases between them. The length of the CDR3 is 13 residues. Germline V gene sequence: CDR1 MDHEN, CDR2 SYDVKM. CDR3 coding DNA: TGTGCCAGCAGTTTATGGGGGGGATACGAGCAGTACTTC. Translating gives CASSLWGGYEQYF.

The genes are TRBV5-1 and TRBJ2-5, with TRBD1 identical over 7 bases. J gave up 4 bases and V 3 bases, and 6 bases lay outside the gene matches. Germline CDR1 reads SGHRS; CDR2 reads YFSETQ. There are 14 residues in the CDR3. The CDR3 DNA reads TGCGCCAGCAGCTGGGGACAGTGGCGAGAGACCCAGTACTTC. Its protein is CASSWGQWRETQYF.

This clone was counted between two and nine times. The chain combines TRBV7-2 with TRBJ2-3, with D possibly being TRBD2 (6 bases). V lost 3 bases, J lost 1 base, and 8 bases lay in between. The V gene's germline CDR1 is SGHTA and CDR2 FQGNSA. The CDR3 consists of 14 residues. This chain's CDR3 is CASSLSSGTDTQYF. The CDR3 region has the DNA TGTGCCAGCAGCTTGTCTAGCGGCACAGATACGCAGTATTTT.

The chain employs TRBV10-1 and TRBJ1-2; no firm D call. V was trimmed by 2 bases and J by 7 bases, leaving 8 bases between them. This CDR3 is built from 12 residues. Per germline, CDR1 WNHNN and CDR2 SYGVQD (reference sequence). The DNA for the CDR3 is TGCGCCAGCAGTGAGCAAGCGGGTGGCTACACCTTC. Protein product: CASSEQAGGYTF.

The rearrangement links TRBV5-6 to TRBJ1-2; the D gene is possibly TRBD1 (6 bases). This CDR3 is built from 18 residues. Germline V gene lookup returns CDR1 SGHDT and CDR2 YYEEEE. Deletions cut 2 bases from V and 2 bases from J, with 22 bases between. The CDR3 protein is CASSFRESRGGGNYGYTF. The CDR3 DNA sequence: TGTGCCAGCAGCTTCCGGGAGAGCAGGGGAGGGGGGAACTATGGCTACACCTTC.

This clone was recorded once. This chain connects TRBV6-6 to TRBJ2-5, with D perhaps matching TRBD1 (5 bases). The ends were cut back, 4 bases at V and 0 bases at J, with 6 bases in the middle. The CDR3 is made up of 13 amino acids. The germline V gene encodes CDR1 MNHNY and CDR2 SVGAGI (reference sequence). The CDR3 spells CASSWTNQETQYF. CDR3 sequence (DNA): TGTGCCAGCAGTTGGACAAACCAAGAGACCCAGTACTTC.

This chain uses TRBV28 with TRBJ1-2; TRBD1 aligns across 9 bases. Per germline, CDR1 MDHEN and CDR2 SYDVKM. The CDR3 consists of 16 residues. The J segment lost 4 bases and the V segment lost 6 bases, leaving 12 bases of the junction unmatched. The CDR3 region is CASRPTGTGQGYGYTF. CDR3 nucleotide sequence: TGTGCCAGCAGACCCACCGGGACGGGACAGGGCTATGGCTACACCTTC.

The J gene is TRBJ2-7, the V gene TRBV28; D might be TRBD2 (6 bases). The CDR3 contains 17 residues. V lost 3 bases and J 2 bases, leaving 20 bases between the germline ends. Germline CDR1 MDHEN, CDR2 SYDVKM. The DNA for the CDR3 is TGTGCCAGCAGTTTCATTGTAGGAGGGCAGGACGCCTACGAGCAGTACTTC. Its translation is CASSFIVGGQDAYEQYF.

J is TRBJ2-1 and V is TRBV7-2, with D hard to call. V dropped 2 bases and J dropped 8 bases, with 13 bases sitting between them. In germline, CDR1 is SGHTA, CDR2 FQGNSA. The CDR3 contains 14 residues. The CDR3 coding sequence is TGTGCCAGCAGCTTACGATTTTCGGGCGATGAGCAGTTCTTC. Translated: CASSLRFSGDEQFF.

The J gene is TRBJ1-1, the V gene TRBV25-1; tentatively, D is TRBD1 (5 bases). Germline V gives CDR1 MGHDK, CDR2 SYGVNS. This CDR3 spans 15 amino acids. The germline V and J ends were trimmed by 6 bases and 0 bases, with 14 bases remaining between them. The CDR3 DNA reads as TGTGCCAGCAGCCGGGGGGGGACTTTGAACACTGAAGCTTTCTTT. Its translation: CASSRGGTLNTEAFF.

The chain has TRBV6-5 and TRBJ1-2; D is unresolved. Germline values: CDR1 MNHEY, CDR2 SVGAGI. CDR3 length: 12 residues. Trimming removed 5 bases at V and 5 bases at J, with 9 bases between. CDR3 sequence (DNA): TGTGCCAGCAGTCCTCGGCCTTATGGCTACACCTTC. Translation: CASSPRPYGYTF.

This clone was seen only once. The rearrangement joins TRBV9 to TRBJ2-3; no definite D call. The CDR3 has 15 residues. The germline gives CDR1 SGDLS, CDR2 YYNGEE. Between the trimmed V and J ends, which lost 2 bases and 3 bases, there was a span of 13 bases. CDR3 amino acids: CASSVRPMGTDTQYF. In DNA, the CDR3 is TGTGCCAGCAGCGTCCGTCCCATGGGGACAGATACGCAGTATTTT.

The genes are TRBV19 and TRBJ2-7, with D perhaps given as TRBD1 or TRBD2 (5 bases each). This CDR3 region has 16 residues. V was cut by 2 bases and J by 7 bases, with 21 bases left in between. Germline CDR1 LNHDA, CDR2 SQIVND (reference sequence). CDR3 nucleotide sequence: TGTGCCAGTAGTATAAGGGACGGAGGTGTCTTACGGGAGCAGTACTTC. As protein: CASSIRDGGVLREQYF.

This chain connects TRBV11-3 to TRBJ2-2; 9 nucleotides match TRBD1. The length of the CDR3 is 14 residues. Germline CDR1 is SGHNT and CDR2 is YENEEA. J was trimmed by 6 bases and V by 5 bases; bases with no gene match: 4. CDR3 DNA sequence: TGTGCCAGCAGCCCCGGGACAGGGTCCGGGGAGCTGTTTTTT. As protein: CASSPGTGSGELFF.

This chain connects TRBV18 to TRBJ1-5; no clear D gene. V shed 3 bases and J shed 7 bases, with 10 bases lying between them. This CDR3 has 13 amino acids. CDR1 is KGHSH, CDR2 LQKENI, per germline. The CDR3 sequence: CASSPTAGQPQHF. The CDR3 coding sequence is TGTGCCAGCTCACCTACCGCAGGACAGCCCCAGCATTTT.

The gene calls are TRBV27 and TRBJ2-5, with 8 bases that match TRBD2. Near its end, the DNA agrees better with TRBJ2-7, so the J call may be wrong. Germline V gene lookup returns CDR1 MNHEY and CDR2 SMNVEV (reference sequence). This CDR3 is 15 amino acids long. CDR3 region: CASSRGLAGAYEQYF. CDR3 bases: TGTGCCAGCTCTCGCGGGCTAGCGGGCGCCTACGAGCAGTACTTC.

The table lists this clone with a count of one. The chain recombines TRBV15 with TRBJ2-5, with D possibly TRBD1 on 6 matching bases. This CDR3 spans 15 amino acids. V shed 5 bases and J shed 0 bases, with 13 bases lying between them. Germline CDR1 reads LNHNV; CDR2 reads YYDKDF (reference sequence). The CDR3 DNA reads as TGTGCCACCAGCCAGACAGGAACCCACCAAGAGACCCAGTACTTC. It encodes CATSQTGTHQETQYF. The whole variable domain, remainder taken from reference TRBV15 and TRBJ2-5, is DAMVIQNPRYQVTQFGKPVTLSCSQTLNHNVMYWYQQKSSQAPKLLFHYYDKDFNNEADTPDNFQSRRPNTSFCFLDIRSPGLGDTAMYLCATSQTGTHQETQYFGPGTRLLVL.

The J gene is TRBJ2-1, the V gene TRBV28; D remains unclear. The germline V and J ends were trimmed by 6 bases and 6 bases, with 12 bases remaining between them. This CDR3 has 13 amino acids. The germline V gene has CDR1 MDHEN and CDR2 SYDVKM. Written as DNA, the CDR3 is TGTGCCAGCAGGGTTACCCGAGTCAATGAGCAGTTCTTC. This translates into CASRVTRVNEQFF.

The chain has TRBV7-2 and TRBJ2-7, with 9 bases that match TRBD1. Per germline, CDR1 SGHTA and CDR2 FQGNSA. This CDR3 has 15 residues. The V segment lost 1 base and the J segment 5 bases; nucleotides outside the gene matches: 6. The CDR3 nucleotides read TGTGCCAGCAGCTTAGTAACTACAGGGGGCCACGAGCAGTACTTC. This codes for CASSLVTTGGHEQYF.

For the CDR3, the DNA is TGTGCCAAGGGCTGGCCTTCCTACAATGAGCAGTTCTTC. Translated: CAKGWPSYNEQFF. J is TRBJ2-1 and V is TRBV7-3; D ambiguous. The V end was cut by 10 bases, the J end by 1 base, with 11 bases between. The CDR3 extends over 13 amino acids. CDR1 SGHTA and CDR2 FQGTGA come from the germline V gene.

The V and J genes are TRBV6-5 and TRBJ2-3, with 8 bases fitting TRBD1. Losses at the gene ends were 8 bases for V and 3 bases for J; bases not matched to a gene: 10. CDR3 length equals 15 residues. Germline V CDR1 and CDR2: MNHEY, SVGAGI. CDR3 sequence: CASRGQGAVTDTQYF. In DNA form, the CDR3 reads TGTGCCAGCCGGGGGCAGGGGGCTGTTACAGATACGCAGTATTTT.

The chain is built from TRBV9 and TRBJ1-5; no firm D call. Looked up from germline, CDR1 is SGDLS and CDR2 is YYNGEE. This CDR3 comprises 16 residues. The CDR3 loop reads CVSSAAWIRRVQPQHF. As DNA, the CDR3 is TGTGTAAGCTCTGCAGCGTGGATACGGAGGGTTCAGCCCCAGCATTTT.

The rearrangement uses TRBV30 and TRBJ1-2; TRBD1 agrees at 8 bases. Germline lookup yields CDR1 GTSNPN and CDR2 SVGIG (reference sequence). This CDR3 region has 12 residues. The V and J ends lost 3 bases and 4 bases, in that order; junction bases with no gene match: 1. This chain's CDR3 is CAWRQGVYGYTF. The CDR3 DNA sequence: TGTGCCTGGAGACAGGGGGTCTATGGCTACACCTTC. The variable domain in full, with the rest retrieved from reference TRBV30 and TRBJ1-2, is SQTIHQWPATLVQPVGSPLSLECTVEGTSNPNLYWYRQAAGRGLQLLFYSVGIGQISSEVPQNLSASRPQDRQFILSSKKLLLSDSGFYLCAWRQGVYGYTFGSGTRLTVV.

There are a few counts of this clone. The rearrangement links TRBV4-1 to TRBJ2-7; 10 bases agree with TRBD2. The CDR3 consists of 15 residues. Germline loops: CDR1 MGHRA, CDR2 YSYEKL. Trimming removed 2 bases from V and 7 bases from J; junction bases left unmatched: 8. CDR3 sequence (DNA): TGCGCCAGCAGCCAAACTAGCGGGACGAGGGGGGAGCAGTACTTC. This gives the protein CASSQTSGTRGEQYF.

The genes are TRBV9 and TRBJ2-3, with D uncertain. The CDR3 extends over 14 amino acids. V was clipped by 0 bases and J by 6 bases, with 11 bases between them. Per germline, CDR1 SGDLS and CDR2 YYNGEE. For the CDR3, the DNA is TGTGCCAGCAGCGTAGTTGAGCCGCCGGATACGCAGTATTTT. Protein product: CASSVVEPPDTQYF.

This clone was recorded a few times. The CDR3, as DNA: TGTGCCAGCAGTCCCCGACAGGGTTCCTACGAGCAGTACTTC. Its translation: CASSPRQGSYEQYF. The rearrangement links TRBV6-6 to TRBJ2-7; 7 bases map to TRBD1. J was trimmed by 1 base and V by 5 bases; bases with no gene match: 5. Germline V gives CDR1 MNHNY, CDR2 SVGAGI (reference sequence). This CDR3 region has 14 residues.

The chain joins TRBV30 to TRBJ2-3; TRBD2 matches 10 bases. The CDR3 contains 14 residues. V gave up 2 bases and J gave up 2 bases; unmatched junction bases: 1. CDR1 and CDR2 from the germline V gene are GTSNPN and SVGIG (reference sequence). CDR3 sequence (DNA): TGTGCCTGGAGTCTAGCGGGAGCCACAGATACGCAGTATTTT. This gives the protein CAWSLAGATDTQYF.